This is a list of T cell receptor beta chains from one sample in a study of blood T cells in healthy people across ages. TCRdb itself ran the 5' RACE reads through MiXCR, one entry per CDR3 protein. The repertoire has 600,000 to 850,000 distinct CDR3 sequences, 43% of them found once; the top ten carry about 20%. Source material: blood. Every receptor here comes from an older woman in good health. The CDR3 runs from the conserved cysteine through the conserved F or W. A D gene is named only where the DNA matches it firmly. Size values are once, few and many counts, or a class for expanded clones, and some rows have none.

TRBV12-5,few,TRBJ1-5,TRBD1,CASGFGDRNQPQHF,TGTGCTAGTGGTTTCGGGGACAGAAATCAGCCCCAGCATTTT
TRBV5-1,NA,TRBJ2-7,NA,CASSLGPWLEQYF,TGCGCCAGCAGCTTAGGGCCCTGGTTGGAGCAGTACTTC
TRBV6-1,NA,TRBJ2-3,TRBD2,CASSDWRGAGEDTQYF,TGTGCCAGCAGTGATTGGCGGGGGGCCGGGGAAGATACGCAGTATTTT
TRBV20-1,NA,TRBJ2-4,NA,CSAPGRGLAKNIQYF,TGCAGTGCTCCCGGCAGGGGATTAGCCAAAAACATTCAGTACTTC
TRBV11-2,NA,TRBJ2-1,TRBD2,CASSHGLVTYNEQFF,TGTGCCAGCAGTCATGGACTAGTGACTTACAATGAGCAGTTCTTC
TRBV20-1,few,TRBJ2-5,NA,CSAPRQLGDNEQYF,TGCAGTGCTCCTCGACAGTTGGGGGACAATGAGCAGTACTTC
TRBV28,few,TRBJ2-7,TRBD1,CASTTGTEQYF,TGTGCCAGCACGACAGGGACCGAGCAGTACTTC
TRBV5-8,NA,TRBJ2-1,TRBD2,CASSLVAGGFYNEQFF,TGTGCCAGCAGCTTGGTGGCGGGAGGGTTCTACAATGAGCAGTTCTTC
TRBV2,once,TRBJ1-1,NA,CVSSPDGGTEAFF,TGTGTCAGCAGCCCGGACGGGGGAACTGAAGCTTTCTTT
TRBV7-2,few,TRBJ1-1,TRBD1,CASSSPDRGRTEAFF,TGTGCCAGCAGCTCCCCCGACAGGGGGCGAACTGAAGCTTTCTTT
TRBV7-9,NA,TRBJ1-1,NA,CASSFQTRNTEAFF,TGTGCCAGCAGCTTCCAGACGAGAAACACTGAAGCTTTCTTT
TRBV24-1,few,TRBJ2-3,TRBD2,CATRTSGGAGSTDTQYF,TGTGCCACCAGGACTAGCGGGGGGGCGGGAAGCACAGATACGCAGTATTTT
TRBV20-1,NA,TRBJ1-1,TRBD1,CSAKTWGQGEAFF,TGCAGTGCAAAAACTTGGGGACAGGGTGAAGCTTTCTTT
TRBV20-1,NA,TRBJ2-6,TRBD1,CSAPPGTGNSGANVLTF,TGCAGTGCTCCCCCCGGGACAGGGAACTCTGGGGCCAACGTCCTGACTTTC
TRBV2,NA,TRBJ2-5,TRBD1,CASSLRTGTGETQYF,TGTGCCAGCAGTCTTAGGACAGGGACAGGGGAGACCCAGTACTTC
TRBV29-1,NA,TRBJ2-2,NA,CSVGRSTGELFF,TGCAGCGTTGGCAGGAGCACCGGGGAGCTGTTTTTT
TRBV9,many,TRBJ2-7,NA,CASSVDVHYEQYF,TGTGCCAGCAGCGTAGACGTACACTACGAGCAGTACTTC
TRBV6-1,NA,TRBJ1-5,NA,CASSEVQKNQPQHF,TGTGCCAGCAGTGAGGTACAGAAAAATCAGCCCCAGCATTTT
TRBV7-2,NA,TRBJ2-3,NA,CASSLAAGTDTRYF,TGTGCCAGCAGCTTAGCAGCGGGCACAGATACGCGGTATTTT
TRBV4-2,NA,TRBJ1-1,NA,CASSQAISTPNTEAFF,TGTGCCAGCAGCCAAGCAATCAGTACTCCAAACACTGAAGCTTTCTTT
TRBV29-1,NA,TRBJ2-6,NA,CSVVASGGANVLTF,TGCAGCGTTGTTGCAAGTGGGGGGGCCAACGTCCTGACTTTC
TRBV13,NA,TRBJ1-1,TRBD1,CASSSPDRMNTEAFF,TGTGCCAGCAGCTCCCCGGACAGGATGAACACTGAAGCTTTCTTT
TRBV30,NA,TRBJ1-2,TRBD1,CARRGTGQGNYTF,TGTGCGCGGAGGGGAACGGGACAGGGAAACTACACCTTC
TRBV7-2,few,TRBJ1-1,TRBD1,CASSPPGRGQAFF,TGTGCCAGCAGCCCCCCCGGCAGGGGGCAGGCTTTCTTT
TRBV20-1,few,TRBJ1-5,NA,CSARSSARAQHF,TGCAGTGCTAGAAGCAGCGCTAGGGCCCAGCATTTT
TRBV15,many,TRBJ2-1,NA,CATSRDEKKSSYNEQFF,TGTGCCACCAGCAGAGATGAGAAGAAGAGCTCCTACAATGAGCAGTTCTTC
TRBV7-2,few,TRBJ2-2,TRBD1,CASSLQGDGELFF,TGTGCCAGCAGCCTCCAGGGGGATGGGGAGCTGTTTTTT
TRBV7-9,NA,TRBJ2-2,NA,CASSPRQRNTGELFF,TGTGCCAGCAGCCCCCGACAGCGGAACACCGGGGAGCTGTTTTTT
TRBV5-3,NA,TRBJ2-7,NA,CARSRSLRRSYNEQYF,TGTGCCAGAAGCCGTTCACTCCGACGCTCCTACAATGAGCAGTACTTC
TRBV5-1,NA,TRBJ2-5,NA,CASSLEGRAVQETQYF,TGCGCCAGCAGCTTGGAGGGACGAGCGGTCCAAGAGACCCAGTACTTC
TRBV7-9,NA,TRBJ2-7,TRBD1,CASSQTDRGYEQYF,TGTGCCAGCAGCCAAACCGACAGGGGGTACGAGCAGTACTTC
TRBV9,NA,TRBJ1-1,TRBD1,CASSVVRQGATNTEAFF,TGTGCCAGCAGCGTAGTCAGGCAGGGGGCAACGAACACTGAAGCTTTCTTT
TRBV7-9,once,TRBJ2-2,NA,CASSPRRPIGELFF,TGTGCCAGCAGCCCACGACGCCCAATCGGGGAGCTGTTTTTT
TRBV6-2/TRBV6-3,NA,TRBJ2-7,NA,CASSYRLQRAYEQYF,TGTGCCAGCAGTTACCGACTCCAGCGGGCCTACGAGCAGTACTTC
TRBV3-1,NA,TRBJ2-7,NA,CAGSQIRGLEYF,TGTGCCGGCAGCCAAATCCGGGGCTTAGAGTACTTC
TRBV6-6,many,TRBJ2-1,TRBD1,CATGQGEYNEQFF,TGTGCCACGGGACAGGGAGAGTACAATGAGCAGTTCTTC
TRBV11-2,NA,TRBJ2-1,TRBD2,CASSPLRGGVYNEQFF,TGTGCCAGCAGCCCCCTCCGCGGGGGGGTCTACAATGAGCAGTTCTTC
TRBV7-3,few,TRBJ1-1,NA,CASSYNGGNTEAFF,TGTGCCAGCAGCTACAACGGAGGGAACACTGAAGCTTTCTTT
TRBV20-1,NA,TRBJ1-4,NA,CSARGGPRTNEKLFF,TGCAGTGCTAGAGGCGGGCCAAGGACTAATGAAAAACTGTTTTTT
TRBV7-2,few,TRBJ2-1,NA,CASSFLRSYNEQFF,TGTGCCAGCAGCTTCCTTCGCTCCTACAATGAGCAGTTCTTC
TRBV12-3/TRBV12-4,NA,TRBJ2-3,NA,CASSPWTDLRSDTQYF,TGTGCCAGCAGTCCCTGGACCGACCTCAGATCAGATACGCAGTATTTT
TRBV2,NA,TRBJ1-2,NA,CASVWVDGYTF,TGTGCCAGCGTTTGGGTGGACGGCTACACCTTC
TRBV7-9,few,TRBJ2-7,NA,CASSLTDGTYEQYF,TGTGCCAGCAGCTTAACAGACGGGACATACGAGCAGTACTTC